The 21 T cell receptor beta chains below come from one sample, sequenced in a study of blood T cell repertoires in COVID-19. Here immunoSEQ multiplex PCR was the method, and the copy in TCRdb shows in-frame clones only, minus some. The sample has 300,000 to 350,000 clones; roughly 90% are singletons. Sequenced sample: PBMCs or T cells enriched from blood (not recorded which). All receptors come from a woman in her twenties or thirties who had recovered from COVID-19.

The rearrangement links TRBV9 to TRBJ2-1, with 9 bases that match TRBD2. J was trimmed by 10 bases and V by 0 bases; bases with no gene match: 8. From germline, CDR1 is SGDLS and CDR2 YYNGEE. The CDR3 spans 15 residues. DNA of the CDR3: TGTGCCAGCAGCGTAGCGGCTAGCGGGGTAGGGGAGCAGTTCTTC. The encoded protein is CASSVAASGVGEQFF.

The genes are TRBV2 and TRBJ1-1; D uncertain. Trimming took 7 bases from V and 0 from J, leaving 27 bases between them. Germline CDR1 SNHLY, CDR2 FYNNEI. CDR3 length: 19 residues. The CDR3 nucleotides are TGTGCCAGCAACCTACAGAGAGCTCCTCGTAAAAAAATGAACACTGAAGCTTTCTTT. It encodes CASNLQRAPRKKMNTEAFF. The entire variable domain, with the rest obtained from reference TRBV2 and TRBJ1-1, is as follows: EPEVTQTPSHQVTQMGQEVILRCVPISNHLYFYWYRQILGQKVEFLVSFYNNEISEKSEIFDDQFSVERPDGSNFTLKIRSTKLEDSAMYFCASNLQRAPRKKMNTEAFFGQGTRLTVV.

This chain connects TRBV2 to TRBJ1-4, with a tentative D call TRBD1 (6 bases). This CDR3 region has 18 residues. The germline CDR1 and CDR2 sequences are SNHLY and FYNNEI. With 9 bases removed from V and 2 bases from J, the gap between germline ends came to 25 bases. The CDR3 sequence: CASHSGTRVSLTNEKLFF. CDR3 sequence (DNA): TGTGCCAGTCACTCAGGGACAAGGGTTAGTTTGACTAATGAAAAACTGTTTTTT.

V gene TRBV27 combines with J gene TRBJ2-1, with 10 nucleotides matching TRBD2. The germline V gene has CDR1 MNHEY and CDR2 SMNVEV (reference sequence). This CDR3 has 14 amino acids. V was clipped by 3 bases and J by 12 bases; unmatched bases: 8. The CDR3 region is CASSFTSGVGPQFF. Written as DNA, the CDR3 is TGTGCCAGCAGTTTTACTAGCGGGGTCGGTCCGCAGTTCTTC.

The J gene is TRBJ1-6, the V gene TRBV5-8, with D uncertain. CDR1 is SGHTS and CDR2 is YDEGEE in the germline V gene. Trimming left V 0 bases short and J 6 bases short, with 10 bases between. The CDR3 covers 15 residues. As DNA, the CDR3 is TGTGCCAGCAGCTTGGAAGGGAGAGGTAATTCACCCCTCCACTTT. Its protein is CASSLEGRGNSPLHF.

The rearrangement joins TRBV11-2 to TRBJ2-5, with D perhaps matching TRBD1 (6 bases). CDR1 and CDR2 from the germline V gene are SGHAT and FQNNGV. The CDR3 is 13 amino acids. V was trimmed by 4 bases and J by 5 bases, leaving 11 bases between them. The CDR3 nucleotides read TGTGCCAGCAGCTCCACAGGGATGGAGACCCAGTACTTC. Translation: CASSSTGMETQYF.

This clone was observed once. The V gene is TRBV2, the J gene TRBJ2-1; 10 positions match TRBD1. Germline V gives CDR1 SNHLY, CDR2 FYNNEI. This CDR3 has 15 amino acids. V gave up 7 bases and J gave up 6 bases; unmatched junction bases: 9. CDR3: CASINPGQGSNEQFF. CDR3 in DNA: TGTGCCAGCATTAATCCGGGACAGGGGAGCAATGAGCAGTTCTTC.

The chain uses TRBV13 and TRBJ2-3; TRBD2 agrees at 9 bases. With V trimmed by 2 bases and J by 1 base, 13 bases remained unmatched. Germline V gene lookup returns CDR1 PRHDT and CDR2 FYEKMQ (reference sequence). The CDR3 has 19 amino acids. The CDR3 nucleotides are TGTGCCAGCAGCTTACCGCGGGGGGGGAATCTAGAGCGCACAGATACGCAGTATTTT. The encoded protein is CASSLPRGGNLERTDTQYF.

The chain uses TRBV6-2 or TRBV6-3 and TRBJ2-5; a weak D match, TRBD1 (6 bases). CDR1 MNHEY and CDR2 SVGEGT come from the germline V gene. Between the trimmed V and J ends, which lost 5 bases and 6 bases, there was a span of 13 bases. There are 13 residues in the CDR3. CDR3 DNA: TGTGCCAGCAGTCTTGAGACAGGACAGACCCAGTACTTC. It translates to CASSLETGQTQYF.

The rearrangement joins TRBV5-4 to TRBJ1-2; 9 bases fit TRBD1. Germline CDR1 SGHNT, CDR2 YYREEE (reference sequence). The CDR3 contains 16 residues. V shed 0 bases and J 5 bases; nucleotides not matched to a gene: 8. In nucleotides, the CDR3 is TGTGCCAGCAGCTTGGATACGGGACAGGGTCGGTATGGCTACACCTTC. The encoded protein is CASSLDTGQGRYGYTF. Filled out from reference TRBV5-4 and TRBJ1-2, the complete variable domain reads ETGVTQSPTHLIKTRGQQVTLRCSSQSGHNTVSWYQQALGQGPQFIFQYYREEENGRGNFPPRFSGLQFPNYSSELNVNALELDDSALYLCASSLDTGQGRYGYTFGSGTRLTVV.

The chain combines TRBV4-3 with TRBJ1-4; D is perhaps TRBD1 (5 bases). This CDR3 comprises 22 residues. The germline gives CDR1 LGHNA, CDR2 YSLEER. V was pared by 2 bases and J by 0 bases, with 28 bases between. Here the CDR3 DNA reads TGCGCCAGCAGCCAATATTCTGGGGCCCTGACGGACGCATATGCAACTAATGAAAAACTGTTTTTT. This sequence encodes CASSQYSGALTDAYATNEKLFF.

Concerning this clone: The same CDR3 also results from other DNA sequences found in this sample. The chain recombines TRBV2 with TRBJ2-2, with D maybe TRBD1 (5 bases). Germline V gene lookup returns CDR1 SNHLY and CDR2 FYNNEI. The CDR3 runs to 14 residues. V lost 2 bases and J 2 bases, leaving 6 bases between the germline ends. DNA for the CDR3: TGTGCCAGCAGTGAACAGGGAAACACCGGGGAGCTGTTTTTT. Amino acids: CASSEQGNTGELFF. Looking up the rest from reference TRBV2 and TRBJ2-2 gives the full variable domain: EPEVTQTPSHQVTQMGQEVILRCVPISNHLYFYWYRQILGQKVEFLVSFYNNEISEKSEIFDDQFSVERPDGSNFTLKIRSTKLEDSAMYFCASSEQGNTGELFFGEGSRLTVL.

The chain has TRBV14 and TRBJ1-1; no reliable D call. The germline V and J ends were trimmed by 7 bases and 2 bases, with 11 bases remaining between them. This CDR3 comprises 13 residues. Germline V gene lookup returns CDR1 SGHDN and CDR2 FVKESK. The CDR3 DNA is TGTGCCAGCAACACACAGTTAAACACTGAAGCTTTCTTT. As protein: CASNTQLNTEAFF. The whole variable domain, remainder taken from reference TRBV14 and TRBJ1-1, is EAGVTQFPSHSVIEKGQTVTLRCDPISGHDNLYWYRRVMGKEIKFLLHFVKESKQDESGMPNNRFLAERTGGTYSTLKVQPAELEDSGVYFCASNTQLNTEAFFGQGTRLTVV.

The CDR3 DNA reads as TGTGCCATCAGTGAGTCCGTCGGGGGCAATCAGCCCCAGCATTTT. Residues: CAISESVGGNQPQHF. The rearrangement uses TRBV10-3 and TRBJ1-5; the D is unclear. The V end lost 0 bases, the J end lost 2 bases, and 8 bases lay between the germline ends. CDR3 length equals 15 residues. Per the germline V gene, CDR1 is ENHRY and CDR2 is SYGVKD.

This chain uses TRBV28 with TRBJ1-4; 7 bases agree with TRBD1. V was clipped by 4 bases and J by 8 bases; unmatched bases: 13. Germline CDR1 and CDR2: MDHEN and SYDVKM. The CDR3 has 16 residues. The CDR3 loop is CASSSDRTGGREKLFF. The CDR3 DNA reads TGTGCCAGCAGTTCAGATCGGACAGGCGGGCGCGAAAAACTGTTTTTT.

This clone has more than one count but fewer than ten. The genes are TRBV15 and TRBJ2-3; 7 nucleotides match TRBD1. Trimming took 3 bases from V and 11 from J; bases not matched to a gene: 5. Germline V gene sequence: CDR1 LNHNV, CDR2 YYDKDF (reference sequence). The CDR3 totals 12 residues. CDR3 sequence reads: CATSSQGQQQYF. CDR3 in DNA: TGTGCCACCAGCAGCCAGGGACAGCAGCAGTATTTT.

This clone was seen only once. The genes are TRBV7-2 and TRBJ1-2; the match to TRBD1 covers 9 bases. CDR1 and CDR2 (germline): SGHTA, FQGNSA. The junction had 6 bases not matched to a gene; V was cut back by 5 bases and J by 8 bases. The CDR3 is made up of 13 amino acids. In nucleotides, the CDR3 is TGTGCCAGCAGCACGACAGGGGGAGGAGGCTACACCTTC. Translating gives CASSTTGGGGYTF. The whole variable domain, filled in from reference TRBV7-2 and TRBJ1-2, reads GAGVSQSPSNKVTEKGKDVELRCDPISGHTALYWYRQSLGQGLEFLIYFQGNSAPDKSGLPSDRFSAERTGGSVSTLTIQRTQQEDSAVYLCASSTTGGGGYTFGSGTRLTVV.

V usage is TRBV13 and J usage is TRBJ1-2; maybe TRBD1 (5 bases). V was cut by 5 bases and J by 4 bases, with 17 bases left in between. The CDR3 covers 15 residues. Germline V gene sequence: CDR1 PRHDT, CDR2 FYEKMQ (reference sequence). The CDR3 sequence: CASSIRSVGGYGYTF. The CDR3 nucleotides read TGTGCCAGCAGCATCCGTTCGGTCGGGGGCTATGGCTACACCTTC.

CDR3 residues: CASSSFNFTYQETQYF. CDR3 DNA sequence: TGTGCCAGCAGCTCATTCAATTTTACTTATCAAGAGACCCAGTACTTC. The chain links TRBV7-8 to TRBJ2-5; D unclear. V lost 4 bases and J lost 2, with 17 bases in between. The CDR3 extends over 16 amino acids. Germline assignment: CDR1 SGHVS and CDR2 FQNEAQ. Supplemented by reference TRBV7-8 and TRBJ2-5, the full variable domain reads GAGVSQSPRYKVAKRGQDVALRCDPISGHVSLFWYQQALGQGPEFLTYFQNEAQLDKSGLPSDRFFAERPEGSVSTLKIQRTQQEDSAVYLCASSSFNFTYQETQYFGPGTRLLVL.

The CDR3 DNA reads TGTGCCACCAGCGGGACAGGGGGCGACGAGCAGTACTTC. Translating gives CATSGTGGDEQYF. V gene TRBV24-1 combines with J gene TRBJ2-7; TRBD1 matches 12 bases. Germline lookup yields CDR1 KGHDR and CDR2 SFDVKD. The ends lost 7 bases at V and 5 bases at J; junction bases unmatched: 2. This CDR3 is 13 amino acids long.

Of note for this clone: This sample also contains other DNA sequences that code for the same CDR3. V is TRBV6-2 or TRBV6-3 and J is TRBJ1-5, with D possibly TRBD1 on 5 matching bases. Trimming cost V 0 bases and J 2 bases, with 11 bases left between them. Per germline, CDR1 MNHEY and CDR2 SVGEGT. The CDR3 contains 16 residues. As DNA, the CDR3 is TGTGCCAGCAGTTACTCGACGCGGGGGGGCAATCAGCCCCAGCATTTT. Translating it yields CASSYSTRGGNQPQHF.